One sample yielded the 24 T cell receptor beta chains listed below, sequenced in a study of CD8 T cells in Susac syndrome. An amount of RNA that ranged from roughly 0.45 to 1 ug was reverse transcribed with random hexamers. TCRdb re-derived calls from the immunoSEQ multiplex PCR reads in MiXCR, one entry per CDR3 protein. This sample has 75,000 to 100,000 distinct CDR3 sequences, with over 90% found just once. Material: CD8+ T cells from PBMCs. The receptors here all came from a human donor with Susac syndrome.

The CDR3 region is CARSEQGYQPQHF. The CDR3 coding sequence is TGCGCCAGGAGCGAACAGGGGTATCAGCCCCAGCATTTT. The rearrangement uses TRBV5-1 and TRBJ1-5; 7 bases line up with TRBD1. Germline V gene data show CDR1 as SGHRS and CDR2 as YFSETQ. This CDR3 has 13 residues. Unmatched junction bases numbered 7, after V lost 8 bases and J lost 5 bases.

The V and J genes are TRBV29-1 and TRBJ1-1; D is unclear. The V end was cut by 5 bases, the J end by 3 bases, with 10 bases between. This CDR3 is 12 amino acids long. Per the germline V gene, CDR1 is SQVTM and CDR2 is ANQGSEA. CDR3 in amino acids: CSVPSLYTEAFF. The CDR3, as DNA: TGCAGCGTTCCCAGCCTCTACACTGAAGCTTTCTTT.

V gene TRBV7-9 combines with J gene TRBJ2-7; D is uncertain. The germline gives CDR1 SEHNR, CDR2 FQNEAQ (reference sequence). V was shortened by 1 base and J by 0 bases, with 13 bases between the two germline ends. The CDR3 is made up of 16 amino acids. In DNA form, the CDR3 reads TGTGCCAGCAGCTTAGTAACGGTCTCGGACTCCTACGAGCAGTACTTC. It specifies CASSLVTVSDSYEQYF.

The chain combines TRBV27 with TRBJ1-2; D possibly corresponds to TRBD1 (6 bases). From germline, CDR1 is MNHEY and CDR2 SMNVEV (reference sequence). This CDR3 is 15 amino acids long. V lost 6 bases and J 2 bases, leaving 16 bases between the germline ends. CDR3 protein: CASSPDRWGNYGYTF. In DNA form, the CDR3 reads TGTGCCAGCAGCCCGGACAGATGGGGAAACTATGGCTACACCTTC.

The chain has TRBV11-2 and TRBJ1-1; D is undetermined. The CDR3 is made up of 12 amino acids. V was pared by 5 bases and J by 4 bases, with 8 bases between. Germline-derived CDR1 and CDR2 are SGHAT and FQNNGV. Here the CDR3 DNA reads TGTGCCAGCAGCCATTACGGCACTGAAGCTTTCTTT. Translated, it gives CASSHYGTEAFF.

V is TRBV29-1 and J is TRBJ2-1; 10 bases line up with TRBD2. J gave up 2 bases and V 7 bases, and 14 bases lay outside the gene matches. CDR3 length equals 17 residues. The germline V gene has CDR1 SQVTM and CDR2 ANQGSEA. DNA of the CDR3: TGCAGCGCCCTCAGCGCAACTAGCGGGAAAACCTACAATGAGCAGTTCTTC. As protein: CSALSATSGKTYNEQFF.

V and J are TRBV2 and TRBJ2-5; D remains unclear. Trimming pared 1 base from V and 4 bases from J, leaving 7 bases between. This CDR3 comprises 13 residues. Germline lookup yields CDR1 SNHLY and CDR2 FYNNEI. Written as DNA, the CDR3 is TGTGCCAGCAGTGAAGAGGGATTAGAGACCCAGTACTTC. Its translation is CASSEEGLETQYF. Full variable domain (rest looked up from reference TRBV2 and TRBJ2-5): EPEVTQTPSHQVTQMGQEVILRCVPISNHLYFYWYRQILGQKVEFLVSFYNNEISEKSEIFDDQFSVERPDGSNFTLKIRSTKLEDSAMYFCASSEEGLETQYFGPGTRLLVL.

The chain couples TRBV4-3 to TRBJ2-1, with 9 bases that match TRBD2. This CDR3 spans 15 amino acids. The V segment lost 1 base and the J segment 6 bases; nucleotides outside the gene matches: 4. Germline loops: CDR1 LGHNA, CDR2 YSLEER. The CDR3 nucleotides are TGCGCCAGCAGCCAAGGACTAGCGGACTCCAATGAGCAGTTCTTC. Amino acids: CASSQGLADSNEQFF.

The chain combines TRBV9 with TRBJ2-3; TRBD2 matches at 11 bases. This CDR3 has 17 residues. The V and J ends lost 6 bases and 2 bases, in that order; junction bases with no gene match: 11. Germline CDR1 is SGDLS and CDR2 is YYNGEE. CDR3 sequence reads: CASTDSLGLAVTDTQYF. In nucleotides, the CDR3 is TGTGCCAGCACAGACTCACTGGGACTAGCGGTCACAGATACGCAGTATTTT.

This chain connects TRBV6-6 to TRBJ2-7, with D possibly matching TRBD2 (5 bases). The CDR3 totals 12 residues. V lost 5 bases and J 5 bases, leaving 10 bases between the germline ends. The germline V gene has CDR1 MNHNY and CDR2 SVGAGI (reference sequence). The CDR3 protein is CASSRARDEQYF. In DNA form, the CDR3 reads TGTGCCAGCAGTAGGGCGAGGGACGAGCAGTACTTC.

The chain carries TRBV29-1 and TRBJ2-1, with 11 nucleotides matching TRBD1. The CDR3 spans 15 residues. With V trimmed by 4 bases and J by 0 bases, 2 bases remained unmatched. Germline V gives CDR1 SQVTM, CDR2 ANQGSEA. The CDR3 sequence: CSVVGTGGSYNEQFF. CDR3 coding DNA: TGCAGCGTTGTTGGGACAGGGGGCTCCTACAATGAGCAGTTCTTC.

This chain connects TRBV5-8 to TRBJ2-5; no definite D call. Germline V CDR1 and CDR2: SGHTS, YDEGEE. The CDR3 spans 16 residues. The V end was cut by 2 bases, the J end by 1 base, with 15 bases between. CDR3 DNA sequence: TGTGCCAGCAGCTTATGGGCAGGCAAAGCCCAAGAGACCCAGTACTTC. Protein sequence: CASSLWAGKAQETQYF.

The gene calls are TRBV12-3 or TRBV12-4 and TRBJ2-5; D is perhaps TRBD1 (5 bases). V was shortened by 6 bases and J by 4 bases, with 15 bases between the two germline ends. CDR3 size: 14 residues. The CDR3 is CASRPFPGAETQYF. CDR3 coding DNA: TGTGCCAGCAGGCCTTTTCCTGGGGCAGAGACCCAGTACTTC.

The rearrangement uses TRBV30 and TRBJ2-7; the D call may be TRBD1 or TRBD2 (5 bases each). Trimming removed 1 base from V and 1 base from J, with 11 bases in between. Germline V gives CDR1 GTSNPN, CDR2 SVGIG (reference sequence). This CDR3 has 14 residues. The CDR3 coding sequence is TGTGCCTGGAGTGCGGGACCTGTATCCTACGAGCAGTACTTC. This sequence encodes CAWSAGPVSYEQYF.

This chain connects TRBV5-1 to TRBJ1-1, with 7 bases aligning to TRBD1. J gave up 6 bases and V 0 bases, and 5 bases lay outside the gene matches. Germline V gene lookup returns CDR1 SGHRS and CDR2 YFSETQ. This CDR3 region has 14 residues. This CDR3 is CASSLVSGTAEAFF. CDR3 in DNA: TGCGCCAGCAGCTTGGTCTCCGGGACAGCTGAAGCTTTCTTT. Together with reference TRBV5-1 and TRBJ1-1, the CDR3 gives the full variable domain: KAGVTQTPRYLIKTRGQQVTLSCSPISGHRSVSWYQQTPGQGLQFLFEYFSETQRNKGNFPGRFSGRQFSNSRSEMNVSTLELGDSALYLCASSLVSGTAEAFFGQGTRLTVV.

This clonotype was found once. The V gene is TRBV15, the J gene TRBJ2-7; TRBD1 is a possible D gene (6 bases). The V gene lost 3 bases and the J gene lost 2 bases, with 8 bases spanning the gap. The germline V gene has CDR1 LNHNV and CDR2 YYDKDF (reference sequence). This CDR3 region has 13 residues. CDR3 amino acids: CATSRDSTYEQYF. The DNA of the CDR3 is TGTGCCACCAGCAGGGACAGTACCTACGAGCAGTACTTC.

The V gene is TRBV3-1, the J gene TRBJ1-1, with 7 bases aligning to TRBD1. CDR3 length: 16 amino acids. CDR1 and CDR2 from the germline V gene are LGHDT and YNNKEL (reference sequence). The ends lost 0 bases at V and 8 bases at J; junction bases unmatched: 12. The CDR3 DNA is TGTGCCAGCAGCCAAGACCCTGTTAGGGGGCGATGGGAAGCTTTCTTT. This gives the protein CASSQDPVRGRWEAFF.

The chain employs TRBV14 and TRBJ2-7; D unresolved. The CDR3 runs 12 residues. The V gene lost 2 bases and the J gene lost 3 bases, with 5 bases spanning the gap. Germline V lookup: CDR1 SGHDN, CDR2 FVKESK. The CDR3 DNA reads TGTGCCAGCAGCCAAATGGGCTACGAGCAGTACTTC. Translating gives CASSQMGYEQYF.

CDR3 bases: TGTGCCAGCAGCTACGGATGGGGTAGCGGGAGTGCAGATACGCAGTATTTT. Translation gives CASSYGWGSGSADTQYF. The gene calls are TRBV9 and TRBJ2-3, with 9 bases lining up with TRBD2. CDR1 and CDR2 from the germline V gene are SGDLS and YYNGEE. This CDR3 is 17 amino acids long. The trim removed 4 bases at V and 4 bases at J, leaving 13 bases unmatched.

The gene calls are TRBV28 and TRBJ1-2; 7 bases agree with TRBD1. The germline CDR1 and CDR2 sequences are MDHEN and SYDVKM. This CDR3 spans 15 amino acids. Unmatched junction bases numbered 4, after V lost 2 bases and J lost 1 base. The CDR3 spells CASSLQGQINYGYTF. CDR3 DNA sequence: TGTGCCAGCAGTTTACAGGGACAGATTAACTATGGCTACACCTTC.

CDR3 coding DNA: TGTGCCAGCAGCCAATTTCGCTCATACGAGCAGTACTTC. Translated: CASSQFRSYEQYF. The chain carries TRBV3-1 and TRBJ2-7, with unresolved D. V was cut by 2 bases and J by 4 bases, with 9 bases left in between. The CDR3 spans 13 residues. CDR1 is LGHDT and CDR2 is YNNKEL in the germline V gene (reference sequence).

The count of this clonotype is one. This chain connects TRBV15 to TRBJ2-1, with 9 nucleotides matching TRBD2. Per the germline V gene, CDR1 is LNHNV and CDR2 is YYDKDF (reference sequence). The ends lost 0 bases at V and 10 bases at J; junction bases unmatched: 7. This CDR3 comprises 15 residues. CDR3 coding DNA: TGTGCCACCAGCAGAGATGAACTAGCGGGTATAGAGCAGTTCTTC. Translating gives CATSRDELAGIEQFF.

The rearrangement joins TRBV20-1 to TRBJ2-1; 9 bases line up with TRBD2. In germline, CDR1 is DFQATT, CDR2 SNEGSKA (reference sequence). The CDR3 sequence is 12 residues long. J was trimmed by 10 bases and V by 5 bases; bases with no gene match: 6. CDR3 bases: TGCAGTGCTGAAGGACTAGCGCCAGAGCAGTTCTTC. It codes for CSAEGLAPEQFF.

In DNA, the CDR3 is TGTGCCAGCAGTAGCGGCTCCTACAATGAGCAGTTCTTC. It yields the protein CASSSGSYNEQFF. The genes are TRBV6-4 and TRBJ2-1; perhaps TRBD2 as D (5 bases). The CDR3 loop spans 13 amino acids. V dropped 5 bases and J dropped 0 bases, with 5 bases sitting between them. Germline assignment: CDR1 MRHNA and CDR2 SNTAGT.